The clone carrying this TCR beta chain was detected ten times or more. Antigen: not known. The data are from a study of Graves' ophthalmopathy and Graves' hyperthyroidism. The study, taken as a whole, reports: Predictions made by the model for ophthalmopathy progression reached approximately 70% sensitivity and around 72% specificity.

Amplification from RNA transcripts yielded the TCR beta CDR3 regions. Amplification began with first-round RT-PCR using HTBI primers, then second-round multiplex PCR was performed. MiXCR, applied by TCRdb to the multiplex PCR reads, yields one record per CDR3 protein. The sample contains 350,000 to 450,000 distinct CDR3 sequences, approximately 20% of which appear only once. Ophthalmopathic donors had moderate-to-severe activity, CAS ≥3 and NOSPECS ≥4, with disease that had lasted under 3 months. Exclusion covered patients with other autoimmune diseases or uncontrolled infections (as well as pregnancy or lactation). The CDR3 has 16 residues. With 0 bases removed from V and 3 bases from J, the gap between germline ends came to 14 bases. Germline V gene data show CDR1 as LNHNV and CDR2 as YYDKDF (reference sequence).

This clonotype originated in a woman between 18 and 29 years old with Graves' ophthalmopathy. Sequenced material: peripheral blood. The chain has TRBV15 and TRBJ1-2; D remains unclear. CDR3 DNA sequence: TGTGCCACCAGCAGAGATATAAGGACTGCTGACTATGGCTACACCTTC. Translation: CATSRDIRTADYGYTF.